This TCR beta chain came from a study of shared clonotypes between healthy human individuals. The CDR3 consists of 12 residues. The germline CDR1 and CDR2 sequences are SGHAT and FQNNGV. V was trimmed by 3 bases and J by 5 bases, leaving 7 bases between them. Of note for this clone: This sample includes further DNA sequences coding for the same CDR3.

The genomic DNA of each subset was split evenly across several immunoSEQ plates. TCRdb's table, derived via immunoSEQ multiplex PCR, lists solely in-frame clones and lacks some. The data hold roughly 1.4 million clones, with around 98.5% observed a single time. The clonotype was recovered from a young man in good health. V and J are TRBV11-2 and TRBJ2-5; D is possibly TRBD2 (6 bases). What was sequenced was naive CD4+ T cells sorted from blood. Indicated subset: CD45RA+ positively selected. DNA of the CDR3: TGTGCCAGCAGCTTGGGGAGGGAGACCCAGTACTTC. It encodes CASSLGRETQYF.